These 28 T cell receptor beta chains share one sample of origin, sequenced in a study of chemoradiotherapy in HPV16-positive cancers. Here immunoSEQ multiplex PCR was the method, and the copy in TCRdb shows in-frame clones only, minus some. The data show 29,000 or so clones, with roughly 93% seen just once and 15% to 20% held by the top ten. The material sequenced was blood, taken from a patient who underwent chemoradiotherapy. All receptors derive from a human donor with HPV-associated anogenital cancer.

V usage is TRBV27 and J usage is TRBJ1-1; TRBD1 is a possible D gene (5 bases). Trimming took off 5 bases at V and 0 bases at J, with 16 bases between the two ends. This CDR3 spans 16 amino acids. The germline gives CDR1 MNHEY, CDR2 SMNVEV (reference sequence). The CDR3 is CASSPYPTVLNTEAFF. The CDR3 nucleotides read TGTGCCAGCAGTCCCTACCCGACAGTCCTGAACACTGAAGCTTTCTTT.

This clone was counted between two and nine times. The V gene is TRBV10-1, the J gene TRBJ2-2; D gene unclear. The germline V gene encodes CDR1 WNHNN and CDR2 SYGVQD (reference sequence). The CDR3 runs to 17 residues. V was clipped by 0 bases and J by 2 bases, with 13 bases between them. DNA of the CDR3: TGCGCCAGCAGTGAGTCGACGAGACAAGCAAACACCGGGGAGCTGTTTTTT. Residues: CASSESTRQANTGELFF.

This clone was counted once. CDR3 amino acids: CASSFNRDRGPRSYEQYF. The CDR3 nucleotides are TGTGCCAGCAGCTTCAACCGGGACAGGGGGCCTCGTTCCTACGAGCAGTACTTC. The gene calls are TRBV7-2 and TRBJ2-7, with 12 bases matching TRBD1. Trimming took 3 bases from V and 1 from J; bases not matched to a gene: 10. Germline CDR1 reads SGHTA; CDR2 reads FQGNSA. The CDR3 runs to 18 residues.

The chain uses TRBV9 and TRBJ2-3, with TRBD2 matching over 9 bases. The CDR3 loop spans 15 amino acids. Germline CDR1 is SGDLS and CDR2 is YYNGEE. V trimming: 0 bases; J trimming: 4 bases; junction bases outside the gene matches: 3. This chain's CDR3 is CASSVVAGGADTQYF. CDR3 DNA sequence: TGTGCCAGCAGCGTAGTGGCGGGAGGGGCAGATACGCAGTATTTT.

V gene TRBV18 combines with J gene TRBJ2-7; D gene uncertain. V was clipped by 0 bases and J by 5 bases, with 5 bases between them. The CDR3 runs to 12 residues. Germline values: CDR1 KGHSH, CDR2 LQKENI. Here the CDR3 DNA reads TGTGCCAGCTCACCACCGATAGACGAGCAGTACTTC. It is translated as CASSPPIDEQYF. The whole variable domain, filled in from reference TRBV18 and TRBJ2-7, reads NAGVMQNPRHLVRRRGQEARLRCSPMKGHSHVYWYRQLPEEGLKFMVYLQKENIIDESGMPKERFSAEFPKEGPSILRIQQVVRGDSAAYFCASSPPIDEQYFGPGTRLTVT.

V usage is TRBV29-1 and J usage is TRBJ2-1; D tentatively fits TRBD1 or TRBD2 (5 bases each). The germline V gene has CDR1 SQVTM and CDR2 ANQGSEA. The V and J ends lost 4 bases and 3 bases respectively, with 13 bases between them. This CDR3 spans 14 amino acids. CDR3 sequence (DNA): TGCAGCGTTGTGACGGGACCCGGCTACAATGAGCAGTTCTTC. The encoded protein is CSVVTGPGYNEQFF.

The J gene is TRBJ2-7, the V gene TRBV5-1; 10 nucleotides line up with TRBD2. V lost 1 base to trimming and J lost 6 bases; unmatched junction nucleotides: 4. CDR1 and CDR2 from the germline V gene are SGHRS and YFSETQ. The CDR3 contains 14 residues. CDR3 bases: TGCGCCAGCAGCTTGACTAGCGGGATATCCGAGCAGTACTTC. Protein product: CASSLTSGISEQYF.

J is TRBJ1-1 and V is TRBV6-1; D is unclear. The CDR3 sequence is 13 residues long. Trimming removed 4 bases at V and 0 bases at J, with 6 bases between. Germline CDR1 reads MNHNS; CDR2 reads SASEGT. The CDR3, as DNA: TGTGCCAGCAGTGTTCAGGTGAACACTGAAGCTTTCTTT. Encoded protein: CASSVQVNTEAFF.

This chain joins TRBV28 and TRBJ1-2; tentatively, D is TRBD1 (5 bases). In germline, CDR1 is MDHEN, CDR2 SYDVKM. This CDR3 spans 12 amino acids. The ends were cut back, 4 bases at V and 8 bases at J, with 11 bases in the middle. The CDR3, as DNA: TGTGCCAGCAGTTCCCGGGACGACGGCTACACCTTC. It is translated as CASSSRDDGYTF.

The chain recombines TRBV4-2 with TRBJ2-7; maybe TRBD2 (5 bases). The CDR3 has 16 residues. Trimming took off 0 bases at V and 5 bases at J, with 17 bases between the two ends. Germline-derived CDR1 and CDR2 are LGHNA and YNFKEQ. The CDR3 DNA is TGTGCCAGCAGCCAAGATCCCTCGTATTCGGGAAACGAGCAGTACTTC. Amino acids: CASSQDPSYSGNEQYF.

The rearrangement uses TRBV29-1 and TRBJ2-7, with D hard to call. The CDR3 runs to 13 residues. V lost 2 bases and J 0 bases, leaving 8 bases between the germline ends. Germline CDR1 SQVTM, CDR2 ANQGSEA. The CDR3 region has the DNA TGCAGCGTTGAAATGGAGCTCTCCTACGAGCAGTACTTC. Amino acid sequence: CSVEMELSYEQYF.

The V and J genes are TRBV7-9 and TRBJ2-1; 8 nucleotides align to TRBD1. Germline lookup yields CDR1 SEHNR and CDR2 FQNEAQ (reference sequence). V gave up 5 bases and J gave up 8 bases; unmatched junction bases: 8. The CDR3 totals 14 residues. DNA for the CDR3: TGTGCCAGCAGCCCTCCGGGACAGGTAGATGAGCAGTTCTTC. Protein product: CASSPPGQVDEQFF.

The chain links TRBV28 to TRBJ1-2, with D tentatively TRBD1 (6 bases). V was trimmed by 6 bases and J by 6 bases, leaving 17 bases between them. Germline CDR1 and CDR2: MDHEN and SYDVKM. CDR3 size: 14 residues. DNA for the CDR3: TGTGCCAGCAGGCCTACCGGGACAACTAATGGCTACACCTTC. This codes for CASRPTGTTNGYTF.

This chain uses TRBV9 with TRBJ2-2; 13 nucleotides agree with TRBD2. V gave up 4 bases and J gave up 5 bases; unmatched junction bases: 5. Germline V gives CDR1 SGDLS, CDR2 YYNGEE. The CDR3 covers 16 residues. CDR3: CASSHGTSGKTGELFF. In nucleotides, the CDR3 is TGTGCCAGCAGCCACGGGACTAGCGGGAAGACCGGGGAGCTGTTTTTT.

This clone was counted between two and nine times. The rearrangement uses TRBV28 and TRBJ2-7, with 7 bases identical to TRBD1. The ends lost 10 bases at V and 3 bases at J; junction bases unmatched: 9. The V gene's germline CDR1 is MDHEN and CDR2 SYDVKM. The CDR3 loop spans 13 amino acids. CDR3 in DNA: TGTGCCACCGGGCAGGGGGTCGGCTACGAGCAGTACTTC. Translating gives CATGQGVGYEQYF.

This chain uses TRBV6-4 with TRBJ2-3; D remains ambiguous. The CDR3 spans 13 residues. Germline V lookup: CDR1 MRHNA, CDR2 SNTAGT. V lost 7 bases and J 3 bases, leaving 11 bases between the germline ends. The CDR3 reads CASNEVFTDTQYF. The CDR3 DNA sequence: TGTGCCAGCAACGAGGTGTTTACAGATACGCAGTATTTT.

This chain connects TRBV7-2 to TRBJ2-7; 8 bases line up with TRBD1. Losses at the gene ends were 4 bases for V and 5 bases for J; bases not matched to a gene: 4. The CDR3 loop spans 13 amino acids. The germline V gene encodes CDR1 SGHTA and CDR2 FQGNSA. CDR3 DNA sequence: TGTGCCAGCAGCTACTGGACAGGGCACGAGCAGTACTTC. As protein: CASSYWTGHEQYF.

The rearrangement links TRBV2 to TRBJ1-1; D ambiguous. Germline V CDR1 and CDR2: SNHLY, FYNNEI. This CDR3 region has 11 residues. V lost 5 bases, J lost 11 bases, and 12 bases lay in between. The CDR3 loop is CASSLPLVAFF. The CDR3 bases are TGTGCCAGCAGTTTGCCCCTTGTGGCTTTCTTT.

The table lists this clone with a count of one. The chain links TRBV11-2 to TRBJ2-1; 9 positions match TRBD2. Per the germline V gene, CDR1 is SGHAT and CDR2 is FQNNGV. The CDR3 has 14 residues. V lost 5 bases and J lost 7; bases outside the gene matches: 6. CDR3 sequence (DNA): TGTGCCAGCAGCGTGACTAGCGGTGGGAATGAGCAGTTCTTC. Its protein is CASSVTSGGNEQFF.

The chain joins TRBV11-2 to TRBJ2-7; unclear D gene. The CDR3 length is 13 residues. Trimming shortened V by 5 bases and J by 2 bases, and 10 bases separated the two germline ends. From germline, CDR1 is SGHAT and CDR2 FQNNGV. CDR3 nucleotides: TGTGCCAGCAGCCAACCATGGGCCTACGAGCAGTACTTC. Translation: CASSQPWAYEQYF.

Only one count was recorded for this clone. The chain links TRBV19 to TRBJ2-2; 8 positions match TRBD1. CDR3 length: 12 residues. Germline CDR1 and CDR2: LNHDA and SQIVND (reference sequence). V shed 11 bases and J 7 bases; nucleotides not matched to a gene: 6. In DNA, the CDR3 is TGTGCCGTACGACAGGGGTTCGGGGAGCTGTTTTTT. Protein product: CAVRQGFGELFF.

The chain joins TRBV7-2 to TRBJ1-1; 7 bases map to TRBD1. This CDR3 has 15 amino acids. Trimming took 3 bases from V and 7 from J; bases not matched to a gene: 11. Looked up from germline, CDR1 is SGHTA and CDR2 is FQGNSA. CDR3 DNA sequence: TGTGCCAGCAGCTTTACTTCGACAGGGAAACGTGAAGCTTTCTTT. It yields the protein CASSFTSTGKREAFF.

The chain joins TRBV5-5 to TRBJ2-5; a possible D gene is TRBD2 (5 bases). V lost 0 bases, J lost 7 bases, and 10 bases lay in between. Germline V CDR1 and CDR2: SGHKS, YYEKEE (reference sequence). The CDR3 covers 13 residues. The CDR3 loop is CASSLGAGPTQYF. The CDR3 region has the DNA TGTGCCAGCAGCTTGGGGGCGGGCCCGACCCAGTACTTC.

V and J are TRBV7-9 and TRBJ2-5; the match to TRBD1 covers 9 bases. Germline loops: CDR1 SEHNR, CDR2 FQNEAQ (reference sequence). This CDR3 region has 15 residues. V lost 4 bases to trimming and J lost 4 bases; unmatched junction nucleotides: 7. The DNA of the CDR3 is TGTGCCAGCAGCTCCCGGGACAGGGTTGCAGAGACCCAGTACTTC. It is translated as CASSSRDRVAETQYF.

On this clone: The junction and the germline gene differ at one end; a read error may be behind it. The rearrangement links TRBV2 to TRBJ2-3; 7 bases are shared with TRBD1. Germline CDR1 reads SNHLY; CDR2 reads FYNNEI. This CDR3 contains 15 residues. This CDR3 reads CATPRQGSFQDTQYF. CDR3 DNA sequence: TGCGCCACACCCCGACAGGGTTCCTTTCAAGATACGCAGTATTTT.

The chain is built from TRBV7-2 and TRBJ2-6; D remains unclear. Germline lookup yields CDR1 SGHTA and CDR2 FQGNSA. Trimming stripped 6 bases from V and 0 bases from J, with 6 bases between. This CDR3 has 14 residues. CDR3 nucleotide sequence: TGTGCCAGCAGTCATATCTCTGGGGCCAACGTCCTGACTTTC. Translation gives CASSHISGANVLTF.

This chain uses TRBV7-9 with TRBJ2-1; 9 nucleotides align to TRBD1. CDR1 SEHNR and CDR2 FQNEAQ come from the germline V gene (reference sequence). V lost 6 bases and J lost 8; bases outside the gene matches: 11. The CDR3 is 15 amino acids. CDR3 amino acids: CASSRTGVALYEQFF. CDR3 coding DNA: TGTGCCAGCAGTCGGACAGGGGTGGCTTTGTATGAGCAGTTCTTC.

The chain has TRBV6-5 and TRBJ1-4, with no clear D. This CDR3 spans 13 amino acids. Trimming left V 0 bases short and J 4 bases short, with 3 bases between. CDR1 is MNHEY, CDR2 SVGAGI, per germline. The CDR3 DNA reads TGTGCCAGCAGTTACTCCAATAATGAAAAACTGTTTTTT. Translated, it gives CASSYSNNEKLFF.